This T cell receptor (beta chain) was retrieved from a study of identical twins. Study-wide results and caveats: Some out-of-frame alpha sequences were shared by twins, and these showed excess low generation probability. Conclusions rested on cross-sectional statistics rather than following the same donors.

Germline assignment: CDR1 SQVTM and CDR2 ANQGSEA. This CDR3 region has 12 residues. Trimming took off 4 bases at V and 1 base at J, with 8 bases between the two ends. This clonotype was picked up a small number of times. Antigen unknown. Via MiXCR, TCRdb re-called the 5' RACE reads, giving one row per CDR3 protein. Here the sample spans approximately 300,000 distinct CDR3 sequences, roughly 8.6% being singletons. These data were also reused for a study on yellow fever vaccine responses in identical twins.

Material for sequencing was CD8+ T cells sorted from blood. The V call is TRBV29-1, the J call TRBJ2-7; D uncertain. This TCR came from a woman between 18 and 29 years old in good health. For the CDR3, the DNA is TGCAGCGTTGGAAGGGTTTCCTACGAGCAGTACTTC. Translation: CSVGRVSYEQYF.